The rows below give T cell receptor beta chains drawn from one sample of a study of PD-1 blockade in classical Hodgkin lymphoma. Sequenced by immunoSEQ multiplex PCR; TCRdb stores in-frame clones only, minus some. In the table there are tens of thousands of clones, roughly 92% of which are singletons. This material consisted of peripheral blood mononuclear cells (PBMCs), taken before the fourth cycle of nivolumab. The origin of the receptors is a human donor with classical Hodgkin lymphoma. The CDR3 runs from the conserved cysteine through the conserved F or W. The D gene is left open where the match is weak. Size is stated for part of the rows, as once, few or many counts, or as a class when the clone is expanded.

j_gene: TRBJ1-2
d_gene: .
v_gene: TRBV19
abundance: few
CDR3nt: TGTGCCACGAACGGGGGCGTCTGGTCCTCTGGCTACACCTTC
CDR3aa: CATNGGVWSSGYTF

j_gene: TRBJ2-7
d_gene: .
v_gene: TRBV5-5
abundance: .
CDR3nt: TGTGCCAGCAGCTTGGTCCCGAGACGAGGGTACGAGCAGTACTTC
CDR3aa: CASSLVPRRGYEQYF

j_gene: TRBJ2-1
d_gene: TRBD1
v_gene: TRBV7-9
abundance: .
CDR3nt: TGTGCCAGCAGCTTAAGACAGGGTGATTTCAGCTCCTACAATGAGCAGTTCTTC
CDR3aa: CASSLRQGDFSSYNEQFF

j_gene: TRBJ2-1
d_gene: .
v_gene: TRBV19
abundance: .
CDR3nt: TGTGCCAGTAGTATAGGGGAAGTGGGTGAGCAGTTCTTC
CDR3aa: CASSIGEVGEQFF

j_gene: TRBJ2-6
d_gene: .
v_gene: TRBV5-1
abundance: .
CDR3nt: TGCGCCAGCAGCGCAGGTTCCTCTGGGGCCAACGTCCTGACTTTC
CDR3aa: CASSAGSSGANVLTF

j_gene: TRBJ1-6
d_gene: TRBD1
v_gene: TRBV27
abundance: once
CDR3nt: TGTGCCAGCAGTTTGGACAGGCTATTGTATTCGTCACCCCTCCACTTT
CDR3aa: CASSLDRLLYSSPLHF

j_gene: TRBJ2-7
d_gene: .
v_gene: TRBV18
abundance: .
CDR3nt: TGTGCCAGCTCACCACCAGACAGGCCCTACGAGCAGTACTTC
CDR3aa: CASSPPDRPYEQYF

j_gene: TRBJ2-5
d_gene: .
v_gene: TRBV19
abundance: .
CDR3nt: TGTGCCAGTAGTATAGCGCGCTCCTCGAGACGGGAGACCCAGTACTTC
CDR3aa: CASSIARSSRRETQYF

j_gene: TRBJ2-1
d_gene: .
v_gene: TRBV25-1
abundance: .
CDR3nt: TGTGCCAGCAGGTGGGGGGGCGACGGCAATGAGCAGTTCTTC
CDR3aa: CASRWGGDGNEQFF

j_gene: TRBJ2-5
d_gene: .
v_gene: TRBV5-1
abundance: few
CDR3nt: TGCGCCAGCAGCCCACAGGGATCGGGAGAGACCCAGTACTTC
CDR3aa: CASSPQGSGETQYF

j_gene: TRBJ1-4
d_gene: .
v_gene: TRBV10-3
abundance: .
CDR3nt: TGTGCCATCAGTGAGTCGGGGGCGGGTAATGAAAAACTGTTTTTT
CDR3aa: CAISESGAGNEKLFF

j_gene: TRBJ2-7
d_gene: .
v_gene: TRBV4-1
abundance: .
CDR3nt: TGCGCCAGCAGCCAAGATGCACTGTTCTACGAGCAGTACTTC
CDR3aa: CASSQDALFYEQYF

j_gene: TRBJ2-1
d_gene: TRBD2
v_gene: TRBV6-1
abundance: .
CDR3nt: TGTGCCAGCACCCAAGCGGGGTCCTACAATGAGCAGTTCTTC
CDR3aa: CASTQAGSYNEQFF

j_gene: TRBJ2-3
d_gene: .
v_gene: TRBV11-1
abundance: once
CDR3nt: TGTGCCAGCAGCTTGGACAGCACAGATACGCAGTATTTT
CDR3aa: CASSLDSTDTQYF

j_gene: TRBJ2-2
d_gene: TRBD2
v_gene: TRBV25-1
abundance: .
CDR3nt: TGTGCCAGCATCACTAGCGCCGGGGAGCTGTTTTTT
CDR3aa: CASITSAGELFF

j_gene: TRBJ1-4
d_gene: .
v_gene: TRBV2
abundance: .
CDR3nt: TGTGCCAGCAGTGGGGGAATCAATGAAAAACTGTTTTTT
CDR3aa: CASSGGINEKLFF

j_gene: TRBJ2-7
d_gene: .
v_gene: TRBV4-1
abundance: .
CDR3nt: TGCGCCAGCAGCCAGCTTAGCGGTTACTCCTACGAGCAGTACTTC
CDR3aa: CASSQLSGYSYEQYF

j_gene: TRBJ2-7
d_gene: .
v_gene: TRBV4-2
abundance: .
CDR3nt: TGTGCCAGCAGCCAAGCCTCCGGGGCCGCAGGGTGGTCCTACGAGCAGTACTTC
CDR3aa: CASSQASGAAGWSYEQYF

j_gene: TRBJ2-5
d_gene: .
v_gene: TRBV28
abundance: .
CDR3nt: TGTGCCAGCAGTTCGGCCGGGGTAGAGACCCAGTACTTC
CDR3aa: CASSSAGVETQYF

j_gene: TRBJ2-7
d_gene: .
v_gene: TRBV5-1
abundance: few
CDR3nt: TGCGCCAGCAGCGCGGGACAGTCCTACGAGCAGTACTTC
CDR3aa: CASSAGQSYEQYF

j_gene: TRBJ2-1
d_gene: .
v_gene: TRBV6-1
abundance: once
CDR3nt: TGTGCCAGCAGCGCGCCGGGGCGGGCCTACAATGAGCAGTTCTTC
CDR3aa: CASSAPGRAYNEQFF

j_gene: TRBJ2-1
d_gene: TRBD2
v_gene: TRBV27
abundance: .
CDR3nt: TGTGCCAGCAGTCTCAGACTAGCGGGAGGGCCCATGAATGAGCAGTTCTTC
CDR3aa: CASSLRLAGGPMNEQFF

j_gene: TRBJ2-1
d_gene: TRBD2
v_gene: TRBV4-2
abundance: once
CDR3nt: TGTGCCAGCAGCCACGCGACTAGCTTTGAGCAGTTCTTC
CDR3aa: CASSHATSFEQFF

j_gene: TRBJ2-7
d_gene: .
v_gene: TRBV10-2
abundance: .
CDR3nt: TGCGCCAGCAGTGAGGAGGGAACCTACGAGCAGTACTTC
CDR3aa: CASSEEGTYEQYF

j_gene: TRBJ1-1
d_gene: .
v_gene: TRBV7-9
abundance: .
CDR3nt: TGTGCCAGCAGCTTAGGGCAGGGTAACACTGAAGCTTTCTTT
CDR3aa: CASSLGQGNTEAFF

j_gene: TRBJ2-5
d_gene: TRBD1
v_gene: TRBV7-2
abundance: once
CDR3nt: TGTGCCAGCAGCAAAGGACAGGAACAAGAGACCCAGTACTTC
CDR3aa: CASSKGQEQETQYF

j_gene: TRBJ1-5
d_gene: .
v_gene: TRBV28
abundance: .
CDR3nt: TGTGCCAGCAGTTTATTTGGGGGCGCCGGACAGCCCCAGCATTTT
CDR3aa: CASSLFGGAGQPQHF

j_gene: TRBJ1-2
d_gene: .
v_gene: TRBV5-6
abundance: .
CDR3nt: TGTGCCAGCAGCCTGGAGAACAGCAGACCTGTCGATGGCTACACCTTC
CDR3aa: CASSLENSRPVDGYTF

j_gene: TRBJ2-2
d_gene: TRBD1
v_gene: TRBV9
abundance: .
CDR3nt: TGTGCCAGCAGCCCCGGAGACAGGGACACCGGGGAGCTGTTTTTT
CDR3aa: CASSPGDRDTGELFF

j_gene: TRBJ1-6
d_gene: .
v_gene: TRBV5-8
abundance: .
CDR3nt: TGTGCCAGCAGCTTCCAGTCCTATAATTCACCCCTCCACTTT
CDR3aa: CASSFQSYNSPLHF

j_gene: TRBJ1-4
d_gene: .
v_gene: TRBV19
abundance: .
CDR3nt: TGTGCCAGTAGAGACCTGGCCCGGGAAAAACTGTTTTTT
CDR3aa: CASRDLAREKLFF

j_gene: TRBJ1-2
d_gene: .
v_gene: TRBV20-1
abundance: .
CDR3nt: TGCAGTGCTAGCCCGAATGGCTACACCTTC
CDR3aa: CSASPNGYTF

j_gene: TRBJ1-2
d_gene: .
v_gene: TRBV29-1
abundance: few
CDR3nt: TGCAGCGTTGACACGGAGGGAGGCTACACCTTC
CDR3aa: CSVDTEGGYTF

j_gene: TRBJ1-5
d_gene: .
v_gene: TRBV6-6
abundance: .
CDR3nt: TGTGCCAGCAGTTACTCGATTGCAGGGGCGGATCAGCCCCAGCATTTT
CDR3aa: CASSYSIAGADQPQHF

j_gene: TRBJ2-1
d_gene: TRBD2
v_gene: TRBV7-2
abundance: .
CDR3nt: TGTGCCAGCAGCCCCGGGGGTAGCGGGGGCTACAATGAGCAGTTCTTC
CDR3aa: CASSPGGSGGYNEQFF

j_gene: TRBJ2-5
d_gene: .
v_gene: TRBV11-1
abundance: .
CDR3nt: TGTGCCAGCAGCAAAGAACCCGGACAAGAGACCCAGTACTTC
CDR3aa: CASSKEPGQETQYF

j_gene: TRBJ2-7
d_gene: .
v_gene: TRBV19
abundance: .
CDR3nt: TGTGCCAGTAGTATCGGTGACAATCCTTCCTACGAGCAGTACTTC
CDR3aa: CASSIGDNPSYEQYF

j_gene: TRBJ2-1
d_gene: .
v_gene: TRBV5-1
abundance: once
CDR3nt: TGCGCCAGCCACCCCGGGGACGGATACAATGAGCAGTTCTTC
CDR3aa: CASHPGDGYNEQFF

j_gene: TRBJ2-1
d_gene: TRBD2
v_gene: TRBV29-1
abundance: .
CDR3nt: TGCAGCGTAGCCACTAGCGGGAGGGGCAATGAGCAGTTCTTC
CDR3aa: CSVATSGRGNEQFF

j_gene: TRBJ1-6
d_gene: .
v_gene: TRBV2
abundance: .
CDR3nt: TGTGCCTCAGACAGTCCCGAAAACTATAATTCACCCCTCCACTTT
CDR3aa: CASDSPENYNSPLHF

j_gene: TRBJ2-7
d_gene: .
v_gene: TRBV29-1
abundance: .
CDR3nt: TGCAGCGTTGAAGGCCCGGACCGGGAGTCCCCCTACGAGCAGTACTTC
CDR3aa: CSVEGPDRESPYEQYF

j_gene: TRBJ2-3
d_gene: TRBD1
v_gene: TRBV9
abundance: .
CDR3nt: TGTGCCAGCAGCGTAGAAGTGGGGGTGGACAGGCGGCGGACAGATACGCAGTATTTT
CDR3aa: CASSVEVGVDRRRTDTQYF

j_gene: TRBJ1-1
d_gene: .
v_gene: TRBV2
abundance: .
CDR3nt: TGTGCCAGCAGGGTGGCCAAGAACACTGAAGCTTTCTTT
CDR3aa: CASRVAKNTEAFF

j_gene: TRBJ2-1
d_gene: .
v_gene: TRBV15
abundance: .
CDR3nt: TGTGCCACCAGCAGAGGGGGCAATGAGCAGTTCTTC
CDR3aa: CATSRGGNEQFF

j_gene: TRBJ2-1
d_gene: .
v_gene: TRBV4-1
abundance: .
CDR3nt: TGCGCCAGCAGCCAAGATGTGGGGGGAGCCTACAATGAGCAGTTCTTC
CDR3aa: CASSQDVGGAYNEQFF

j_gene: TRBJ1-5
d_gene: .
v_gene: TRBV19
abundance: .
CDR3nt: TGTGCCAGTAGCCGGGTGGGCAGGACTGATCAGCCCCAGCATTTT
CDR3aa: CASSRVGRTDQPQHF

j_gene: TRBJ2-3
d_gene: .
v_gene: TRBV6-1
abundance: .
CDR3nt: TGTGCCAGCAGTCGGACAGCTAGCACAGATACGCAGTATTTT
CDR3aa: CASSRTASTDTQYF

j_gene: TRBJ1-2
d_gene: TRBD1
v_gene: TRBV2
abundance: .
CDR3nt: TGTGCCAGCAGTGCACAGGGGATCTCTTACTATGGCTACACCTTC
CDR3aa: CASSAQGISYYGYTF

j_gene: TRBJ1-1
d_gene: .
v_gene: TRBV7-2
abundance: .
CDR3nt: TGTGCCAGCAGCTTAGCGGTGGCGGGACCTGAAGCTTTCTTT
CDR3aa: CASSLAVAGPEAFF

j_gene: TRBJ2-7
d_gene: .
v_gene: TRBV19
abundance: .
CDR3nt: TGTGCCAGTAGTATACTATCGCGACCCACCGAGCAGTACTTC
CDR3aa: CASSILSRPTEQYF

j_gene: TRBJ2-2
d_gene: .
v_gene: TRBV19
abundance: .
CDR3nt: TGTGCCAGTAGACCAGGCAGGGTTAGGGAATCCGGGGAGCTGTTTTTT
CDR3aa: CASRPGRVRESGELFF

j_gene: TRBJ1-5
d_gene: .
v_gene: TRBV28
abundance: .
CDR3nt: TGTGCCAGCAGTTTAGGCGTACGGCAGCCCCAGCATTTT
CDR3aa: CASSLGVRQPQHF